The clone carrying this TCR beta chain appeared many times. The CDR3 extends over 12 amino acids. Germline V gene data show CDR1 as SGHDN and CDR2 as FVKESK. The V end was cut by 1 base, the J end by 7 bases, with 7 bases between. These data originate in a study of prognosis after radiotherapy for stage I lung cancer. Study context: Enrolled patients (roughly 13 men, roughly six women) had a median age of roughly 74 years and an age range of roughly 50 to 84 years.

Starting from genomic DNA, TCR beta CDR3 was amplified through two-round multiplex PCR. Amplification in first-round PCR relied on primers specific to each TRBV and TRBJ gene. Using its own MiXCR run on the multiplex PCR reads, TCRdb lists one record per CDR3 protein. This repertoire shows 30,000 to 40,000 distinct CDR3 sequences, about 32% found once; its top ten account for around 27%. The sample here was PBMCs, taken before or after stereotactic body radiation therapy (not recorded which). The receptor's source is a donor of 50 years or more with non-small cell lung cancer. The rearrangement uses TRBV14 and TRBJ1-1; D remains ambiguous. The CDR3 DNA is TGTGCCAGCAGCCAAGCGGGCCGTGAAGCTTTCTTT. Protein: CASSQAGREAFF.